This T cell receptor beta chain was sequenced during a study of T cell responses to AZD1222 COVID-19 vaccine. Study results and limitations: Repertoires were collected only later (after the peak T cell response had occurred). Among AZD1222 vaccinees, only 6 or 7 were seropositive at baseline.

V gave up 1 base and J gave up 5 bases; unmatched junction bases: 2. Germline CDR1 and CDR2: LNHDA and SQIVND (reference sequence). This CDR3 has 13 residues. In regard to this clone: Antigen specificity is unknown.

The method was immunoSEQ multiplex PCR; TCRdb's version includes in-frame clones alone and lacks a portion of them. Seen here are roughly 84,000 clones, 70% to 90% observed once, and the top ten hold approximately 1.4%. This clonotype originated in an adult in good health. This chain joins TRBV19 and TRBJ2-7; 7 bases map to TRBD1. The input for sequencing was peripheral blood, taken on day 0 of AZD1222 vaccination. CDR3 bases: TGTGCCAGTAGTATAGCTGACAGGGACGAGCAGTACTTC. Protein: CASSIADRDEQYF.